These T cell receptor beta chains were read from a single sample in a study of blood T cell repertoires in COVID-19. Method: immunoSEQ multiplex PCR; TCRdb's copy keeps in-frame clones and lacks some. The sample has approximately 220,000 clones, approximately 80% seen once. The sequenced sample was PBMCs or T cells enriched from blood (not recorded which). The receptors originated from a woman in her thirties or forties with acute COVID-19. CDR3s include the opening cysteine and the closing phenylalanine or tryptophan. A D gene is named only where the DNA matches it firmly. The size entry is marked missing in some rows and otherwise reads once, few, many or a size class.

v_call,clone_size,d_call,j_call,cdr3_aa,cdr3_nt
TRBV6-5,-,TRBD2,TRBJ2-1,CASTPRGLENEQFF,TGTGCCAGCACCCCGCGGGGGTTGGAGAATGAGCAGTTCTTC
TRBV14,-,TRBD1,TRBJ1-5,CASSQDPHKQTGYSNQPQHF,TGTGCCAGCAGCCAAGATCCCCACAAACAGACAGGGTATAGCAATCAGCCCCAGCATTTT
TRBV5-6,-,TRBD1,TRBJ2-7,CASSFRGTGPYEQYF,TGTGCCAGCAGCTTCCGGGGGACAGGCCCCTACGAGCAGTACTTC
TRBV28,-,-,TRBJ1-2,CASTGGDYGYTF,TGTGCCAGCACTGGCGGGGACTATGGCTACACCTTC
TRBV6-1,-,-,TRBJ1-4,CASSEMTGGELFF,TGTGCCAGCAGTGAGATGACCGGAGGGGAACTGTTTTTT
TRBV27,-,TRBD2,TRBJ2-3,CASSLGPRGGSTDTQYF,TGTGCCAGCAGTTTAGGGCCGCGGGGGGGAAGCACAGATACGCAGTATTTT
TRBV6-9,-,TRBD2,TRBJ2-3,CASSYVAGVEDTQYF,TGTGCCAGCAGTTACGTAGCGGGAGTAGAAGATACGCAGTATTTT
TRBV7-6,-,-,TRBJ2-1,CASSWGGISDEQFF,TGTGCCAGCAGCTGGGGCGGGATTTCCGATGAGCAGTTCTTC
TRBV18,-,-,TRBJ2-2,CASSPALAGTGELFF,TGTGCCAGCTCACCAGCACTAGCAGGAACCGGGGAGCTGTTTTTT
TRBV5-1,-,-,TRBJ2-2,CASRTAGVGELFF,TGCGCCAGCAGAACAGCGGGCGTCGGGGAGCTGTTTTTT
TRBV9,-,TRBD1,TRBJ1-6,CASSVEEWGQGRSPLHF,TGTGCCAGCAGCGTAGAAGAGTGGGGACAGGGGCGGTCACCCCTCCACTTT
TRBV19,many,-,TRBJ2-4,CASRPGGATKNIQYF,TGTGCCAGTAGGCCAGGCGGGGCCACCAAAAACATTCAGTACTTC
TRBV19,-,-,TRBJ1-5,CASKNPGGKYGNQPQHF,TGTGCCAGTAAAAACCCTGGAGGCAAATATGGCAATCAGCCCCAGCATTTT
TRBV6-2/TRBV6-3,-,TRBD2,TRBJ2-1,CASSRSGGRDNEQFF,TGTGCCAGCAGCCGTAGCGGGGGGCGAGACAATGAGCAGTTCTTC
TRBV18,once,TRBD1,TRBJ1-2,CASSPGQGAGYGYTF,TGTGCCAGCTCACCGGGACAGGGGGCAGGCTATGGCTACACCTTC
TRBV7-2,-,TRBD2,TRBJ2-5,CASGRGGDVETQYF,TGTGCCAGCGGACGGGGGGGTGACGTTGAGACCCAGTACTTC
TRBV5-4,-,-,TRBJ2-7,CASSVTRLALFEQYF,TGTGCCAGCAGCGTGACTAGACTTGCCCTCTTTGAGCAGTACTTC
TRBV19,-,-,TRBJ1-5,CASSISRDYNQPQHF,TGTGCCAGTAGTATCAGCAGGGATTACAATCAGCCCCAGCATTTT
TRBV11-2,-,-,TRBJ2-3,CASSNGGGTTDTQYF,TGTGCCAGCAGTAACGGTGGGGGGACCACAGATACGCAGTATTTT
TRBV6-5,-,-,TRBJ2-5,CASKTGYQETQYF,TGTGCCAGCAAAACAGGGTACCAAGAGACCCAGTACTTC
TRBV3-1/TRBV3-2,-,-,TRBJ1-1,CASSQVRNTEAFF,TGTGCCAGCAGCCAAGTGAGGAACACTGAAGCTTTCTTT
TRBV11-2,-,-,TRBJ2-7,CASSLGQLARSSYEQYF,TGTGCCAGCAGCTTAGGGCAGCTAGCCAGGAGCTCCTACGAGCAGTACTTC
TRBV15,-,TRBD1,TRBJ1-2,CATSGTGVFYTF,TGTGCCACGTCCGGGACAGGGGTGTTCTACACCTTC
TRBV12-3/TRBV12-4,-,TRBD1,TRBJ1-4,CASSHHQGEATF,TGTGCCAGCAGTCACCATCAGGGGGAAGCGACTTTT
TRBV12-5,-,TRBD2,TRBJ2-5,CASGPGLGLETQYF,TGTGCTAGTGGTCCGGGACTAGGGTTGGAGACCCAGTACTTC
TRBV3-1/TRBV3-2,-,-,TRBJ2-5,CASSQQAGGPGETQYF,TGTGCCAGCAGCCAGCAGGCCGGGGGGCCAGGAGAGACCCAGTACTTC
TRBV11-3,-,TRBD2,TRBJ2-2,CASSLALAGGTGELFF,TGTGCCAGCAGCTTGGCACTAGCGGGAGGCACCGGGGAGCTGTTTTTT
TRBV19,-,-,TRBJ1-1,CASTSRGFGKSVTEAFF,TGTGCCAGTACCTCGAGAGGATTCGGAAAATCGGTCACTGAAGCTTTCTTT
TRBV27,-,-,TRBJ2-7,CASSFGTTRTYEQYF,TGTGCCAGCAGTTTCGGGACAACGCGTACCTACGAGCAGTACTTC
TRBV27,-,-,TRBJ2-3,CASSLTPRGWPTPGTQYF,TGTGCCAGCAGTTTAACCCCTCGAGGTTGGCCGACCCCGGGTACGCAGTATTTT
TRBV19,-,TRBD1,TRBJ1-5,CASTDPGQGASNQPQHF,TGTGCCAGTACCGATCCGGGACAGGGGGCAAGCAATCAGCCCCAGCATTTT
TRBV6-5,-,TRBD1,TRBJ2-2,CASSYGRQGGPGELFF,TGTGCCAGCAGTTACGGTCGACAGGGGGGACCCGGGGAGCTGTTTTTT
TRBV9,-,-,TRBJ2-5,CASSPTGGRVWETQYF,TGTGCCAGCAGCCCGACCGGCGGCAGGGTGTGGGAGACCCAGTACTTC
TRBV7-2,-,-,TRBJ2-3,CASSLAGISVTSTDTQYF,TGTGCCAGCAGCTTAGCGGGAATTAGCGTCACTAGCACAGATACGCAGTATTTT
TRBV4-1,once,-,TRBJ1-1,CASSQVGRVQRNTEAFF,TGCGCCAGCAGCCAAGTGGGGAGGGTACAGCGGAACACTGAAGCTTTCTTT
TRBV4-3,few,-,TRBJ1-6,CASSQESSYNSPLHF,TGCGCCAGCAGCCAAGAGAGCTCCTATAATTCACCCCTCCACTTT